A few counts support the clone carrying this T cell receptor beta chain. The source of the sample is a study of cytomegalovirus exposure and HLA in healthy donors. The PCR ran on 60 Vbeta and 13 Jbeta primers. Assay: immunoSEQ multiplex PCR; the TCRdb copy retains only in-frame clones and omits some. The data contain 150,000 to 200,000 clones, roughly 80% of them singletons. The TCR originated in a male donor in good health and CMV-seronegative. The material sequenced was PBMCs.

DNA of the CDR3: TGTGCCAGCAGCTTACGGCAGGGCCACGACTATGGCTACACCTTC. Its protein is CASSLRQGHDYGYTF. This chain joins TRBV7-8 and TRBJ1-2; D might be TRBD1 (5 bases). This CDR3 spans 15 amino acids. Trimming took 2 bases from V and 3 from J, leaving 13 bases between them. Germline CDR1 reads SGHVS; CDR2 reads FQNEAQ.